Reported below is one TCR beta chain. What it binds is unknown. Libraries were prepared by immunoSEQ multiplex PCR; TCRdb keeps only in-frame clonotypes and omits some of them. The sample carries about 4,800 clones, 70% to 80% recorded once. The source of the sample is a study of PD-1 blockade in classical Hodgkin lymphoma. Trimming left V 5 bases short and J 4 bases short, with 18 bases between. The CDR3 loop spans 16 amino acids. Germline CDR1 MNHNY, CDR2 SVGAGI (reference sequence). The time point: cycle 4 day 1 (C4D1), after less than 7 weeks of nivolumab. Patients all relapsed after autologous stem cell transplantation, and there was variation in brentuximab vedotin exposure. With magnetic negative selection, CD4+ T cells were purified from PBMCs that had been thawed. Study results and limitations: Patients newly diagnosed and complete responders had comparable baseline diversity.

The starting material was CD4+ T cells from blood, obtained before the fourth cycle of nivolumab. The receptor comes from a human donor with classical Hodgkin lymphoma. The V and J genes are TRBV6-6 and TRBJ1-3, with D tentatively TRBD1 (6 bases). CDR3 sequence reads: CASSQNLGAPGNTIYF. In DNA form, the CDR3 reads TGTGCCAGCAGTCAAAATCTGGGGGCACCCGGAAACACCATATATTTT.